This T cell receptor (beta chain) was identified during a study of T cell responses to AZD1222 COVID-19 vaccine. CDR1 and CDR2 from the germline V gene are SGDLS and YYNGEE. V lost 3 bases, J lost 3 bases, and 11 bases stayed unmatched. The CDR3 sequence is 17 residues long. Sequenced by immunoSEQ multiplex PCR; TCRdb stores in-frame clones only, minus some. The sample includes roughly 200,000 clones, roughly 92% of them seen just once. Study-wide points: There were mostly white British donors and more females than males, and clonal diversity was possibly underestimated.

A single count supports this clone. Antigen specificity is unknown. This clonotype was obtained from an adult in good health. This sample comprised peripheral blood, obtained on day 0 of AZD1222 vaccination. V and J are TRBV9 and TRBJ2-3, with 9 bases aligning to TRBD2. This chain's CDR3 is CASSAPGSGGWTDTQYF. DNA of the CDR3: TGTGCCAGCAGCGCCCCCGGGAGCGGGGGGTGGACAGATACGCAGTATTTT. Together with reference TRBV9 and TRBJ2-3, the CDR3 gives the full variable domain: DSGVTQTPKHLITATGQRVTLRCSPRSGDLSVYWYQQSLDQGLQFLIQYYNGEERAKGNILERFSAQQFPDLHSELNLSSLELGDSALYFCASSAPGSGGWTDTQYFGPGTRLTVL.